This T cell receptor (beta chain) was identified during a study of shared clonotypes between healthy human individuals. This CDR3 is built from 15 residues. CDR1 is LGHNA and CDR2 is YNFKEQ in the germline V gene. V was trimmed by 0 bases and J by 5 bases, leaving 10 bases between them. Measured with immunoSEQ multiplex PCR; TCRdb has only the in-frame clones, and not every one. Of approximately 650,000 clones in the sample, over 95% were seen once. Naive-designated CD8 cells lacked CD45RO, were positively enriched for CCR7, and omitted terminally differentiated effector memory CD45RA+ cells. This clone was counted once.

This clonotype was sampled from a woman aged 25 to 39 in good health. What was sequenced was naive CD8+ T cells sorted from blood. The V and J genes are TRBV4-2 and TRBJ2-2; TRBD2 is a possible D gene (6 bases). CDR3 protein: CASSQEWEETGELFF. CDR3 in DNA: TGTGCCAGCAGCCAAGAATGGGAGGAAACCGGGGAGCTGTTTTTT.